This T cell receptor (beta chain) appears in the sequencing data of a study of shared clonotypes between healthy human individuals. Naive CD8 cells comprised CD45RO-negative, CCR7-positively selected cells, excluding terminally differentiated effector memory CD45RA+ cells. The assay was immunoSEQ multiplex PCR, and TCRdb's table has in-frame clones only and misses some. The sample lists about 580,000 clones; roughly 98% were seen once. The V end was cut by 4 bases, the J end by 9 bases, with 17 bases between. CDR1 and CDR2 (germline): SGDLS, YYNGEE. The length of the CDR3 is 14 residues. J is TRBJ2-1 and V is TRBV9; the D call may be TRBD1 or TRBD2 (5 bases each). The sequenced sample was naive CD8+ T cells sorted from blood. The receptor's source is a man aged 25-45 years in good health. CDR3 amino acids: CASSSRFGTGEQFF. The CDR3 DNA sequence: TGTGCCAGCAGCTCCCGTTTCGGGACGGGTGAGCAGTTCTTC.